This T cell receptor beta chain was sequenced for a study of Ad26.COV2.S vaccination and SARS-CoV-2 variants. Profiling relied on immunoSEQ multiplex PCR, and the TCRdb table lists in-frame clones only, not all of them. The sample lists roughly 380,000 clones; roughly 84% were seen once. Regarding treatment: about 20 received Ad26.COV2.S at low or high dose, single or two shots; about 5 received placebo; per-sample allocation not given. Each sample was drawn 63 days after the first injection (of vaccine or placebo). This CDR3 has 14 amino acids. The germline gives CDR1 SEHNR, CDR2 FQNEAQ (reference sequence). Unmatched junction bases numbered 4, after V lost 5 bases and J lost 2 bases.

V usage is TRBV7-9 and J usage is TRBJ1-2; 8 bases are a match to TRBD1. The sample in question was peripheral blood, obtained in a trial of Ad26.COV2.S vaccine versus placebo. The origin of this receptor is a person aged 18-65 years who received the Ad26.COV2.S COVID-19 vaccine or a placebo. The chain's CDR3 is CASSTRQGNYGYTF. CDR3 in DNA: TGTGCCAGCAGCACCCGACAGGGGAACTATGGCTACACCTTC. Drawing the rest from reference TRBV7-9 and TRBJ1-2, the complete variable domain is DTGVSQNPRHKITKRGQNVTFRCDPISEHNRLYWYRQTLGQGPEFLTYFQNEAQLEKSRLLSDRFSAERPKGSFSTLEIQRTEQGDSAMYLCASSTRQGNYGYTFGSGTRLTVV.